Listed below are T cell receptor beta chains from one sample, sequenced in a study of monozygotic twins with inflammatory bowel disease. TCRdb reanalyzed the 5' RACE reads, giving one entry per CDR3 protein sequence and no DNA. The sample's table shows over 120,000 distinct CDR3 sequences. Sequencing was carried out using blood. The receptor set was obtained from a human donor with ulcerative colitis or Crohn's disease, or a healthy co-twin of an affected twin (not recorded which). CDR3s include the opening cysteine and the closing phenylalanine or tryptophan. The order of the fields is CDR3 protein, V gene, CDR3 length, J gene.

CDR3 protein: CAWSNAGTGSTEAFF
V gene: TRBV30
CDR3 length: 15
J gene: TRBJ1-1

CDR3 protein: CASSLGTTNTGELFF
V gene: TRBV11-3
CDR3 length: 15
J gene: TRBJ2-2

CDR3 protein: CSGERGYTQYF
V gene: TRBV29-1
CDR3 length: 11
J gene: TRBJ2-3

CDR3 protein: CSTGQGYNEQFF
V gene: TRBV29-1
CDR3 length: 12
J gene: TRBJ2-1

CDR3 protein: CSARTSGRTDTQYF
V gene: TRBV20-1
CDR3 length: 14
J gene: TRBJ2-3

CDR3 protein: CASSLLGSVEQFF
V gene: TRBV7-3
CDR3 length: 13
J gene: TRBJ2-1

CDR3 protein: CASAHRISYNSPLHF
V gene: TRBV12-3/TRBV12-4
CDR3 length: 15
J gene: TRBJ1-6

CDR3 protein: CTSSPNSGTVLSTNEKLFF
V gene: TRBV5-1
CDR3 length: 19
J gene: TRBJ1-4

CDR3 protein: CASSESMNTEAFF
V gene: TRBV9
CDR3 length: 13
J gene: TRBJ1-1

CDR3 protein: CASARGVLYNEQFF
V gene: TRBV5-4
CDR3 length: 14
J gene: TRBJ2-1

CDR3 protein: CASSEPYGRAEAFF
V gene: TRBV6-2/TRBV6-3
CDR3 length: 14
J gene: TRBJ1-1

CDR3 protein: CAGGEAYNSPLHF
V gene: TRBV30
CDR3 length: 13
J gene: TRBJ1-6

CDR3 protein: CSVEGDSEAFF
V gene: TRBV29-1
CDR3 length: 11
J gene: TRBJ1-1

CDR3 protein: CSASGAGVLNTGELFF
V gene: TRBV20-1
CDR3 length: 16
J gene: TRBJ2-2

CDR3 protein: CSARDPRREVSTEAFF
V gene: TRBV20-1
CDR3 length: 16
J gene: TRBJ1-1

CDR3 protein: CASSPPTGAHQPQHF
V gene: TRBV28
CDR3 length: 15
J gene: TRBJ1-5

CDR3 protein: CASNRARVGRSSYEQYF
V gene: TRBV6-1
CDR3 length: 17
J gene: TRBJ2-7

CDR3 protein: CARSLKRTGSSNQPQHF
V gene: TRBV5-3
CDR3 length: 17
J gene: TRBJ1-5

CDR3 protein: CASSRGTSGTYNEQFF
V gene: TRBV4-3
CDR3 length: 16
J gene: TRBJ2-1

CDR3 protein: CASSHGQGWHTEAFF
V gene: TRBV5-1
CDR3 length: 15
J gene: TRBJ1-1

CDR3 protein: CASSLRGQTQETQYF
V gene: TRBV7-2
CDR3 length: 15
J gene: TRBJ2-5

CDR3 protein: CASSHLMGLAGEADTQYF
V gene: TRBV3-1
CDR3 length: 18
J gene: TRBJ2-3

CDR3 protein: CASSQDSVPGSGTEAFF
V gene: TRBV4-2
CDR3 length: 17
J gene: TRBJ1-1

CDR3 protein: CASSLNQLGYTF
V gene: TRBV12-3/TRBV12-4
CDR3 length: 12
J gene: TRBJ1-2

CDR3 protein: CASSPLSSTDTQYF
V gene: TRBV7-9
CDR3 length: 14
J gene: TRBJ2-3

CDR3 protein: CASSFSGTGVYEQYF
V gene: TRBV6-5
CDR3 length: 15
J gene: TRBJ2-7

CDR3 protein: CASSLAQGGNEQFF
V gene: TRBV7-8
CDR3 length: 14
J gene: TRBJ2-1

CDR3 protein: CASSLAGFAGTTEAFF
V gene: TRBV7-9
CDR3 length: 16
J gene: TRBJ1-1

CDR3 protein: CASRTIGPRTGELFF
V gene: TRBV7-9
CDR3 length: 15
J gene: TRBJ2-2

CDR3 protein: CAWRWTGSSYNEQFF
V gene: TRBV30
CDR3 length: 15
J gene: TRBJ2-1

CDR3 protein: CAITSGGAQYF
V gene: TRBV10-3
CDR3 length: 11
J gene: TRBJ2-5

CDR3 protein: CASSQVSFRGDSGNTIYF
V gene: TRBV4-1
CDR3 length: 18
J gene: TRBJ1-3

CDR3 protein: CASQWRAPSYNEQFF
V gene: TRBV5-1
CDR3 length: 15
J gene: TRBJ2-1

CDR3 protein: CAWGRGLAGGDYRTNNEQFF
V gene: TRBV30
CDR3 length: 20
J gene: TRBJ2-1

CDR3 protein: CSVIITGQPQHF
V gene: TRBV29-1
CDR3 length: 12
J gene: TRBJ1-5

CDR3 protein: CASSLVTHYEQYF
V gene: TRBV6-4
CDR3 length: 13
J gene: TRBJ2-7

CDR3 protein: CSARDLRGGSTEAFF
V gene: TRBV20-1
CDR3 length: 15
J gene: TRBJ1-1

CDR3 protein: CASSLDFSGSNNEQFF
V gene: TRBV27
CDR3 length: 16
J gene: TRBJ2-1

CDR3 protein: CASSPGAGGEYNEQFF
V gene: TRBV11-2
CDR3 length: 16
J gene: TRBJ2-1

CDR3 protein: CASGPEVTGELFF
V gene: TRBV7-3
CDR3 length: 13
J gene: TRBJ2-2

CDR3 protein: CASSPDGTVYTF
V gene: TRBV18
CDR3 length: 12
J gene: TRBJ1-2

CDR3 protein: CAISAGASGRSGETQYF
V gene: TRBV10-3
CDR3 length: 17
J gene: TRBJ2-5

CDR3 protein: CSAPRDRARGTGELFF
V gene: TRBV20-1
CDR3 length: 16
J gene: TRBJ2-2

CDR3 protein: CASSLLQGETYEQYF
V gene: TRBV5-1
CDR3 length: 15
J gene: TRBJ2-7

CDR3 protein: CASSVALRTSGTNEQFF
V gene: TRBV9
CDR3 length: 17
J gene: TRBJ2-1

CDR3 protein: CASLLVQGADTQYF
V gene: TRBV2
CDR3 length: 14
J gene: TRBJ2-3

CDR3 protein: CASSPGQGLPYEQYF
V gene: TRBV6-1
CDR3 length: 15
J gene: TRBJ2-7

CDR3 protein: CASSQDWGGALAKNIQYF
V gene: TRBV4-3
CDR3 length: 18
J gene: TRBJ2-4

CDR3 protein: CASSRTPVGSYNEQFF
V gene: TRBV5-1
CDR3 length: 16
J gene: TRBJ2-1

CDR3 protein: CASKGQEHNEQFF
V gene: TRBV28
CDR3 length: 13
J gene: TRBJ2-1

CDR3 protein: CASIPVLSTGELFF
V gene: TRBV12-3/TRBV12-4
CDR3 length: 14
J gene: TRBJ2-2

CDR3 protein: CATSETSTDTQYF
V gene: TRBV24-1
CDR3 length: 13
J gene: TRBJ2-3

CDR3 protein: CASSRHPPGKNQPQHF
V gene: TRBV4-3
CDR3 length: 16
J gene: TRBJ1-5

CDR3 protein: CSATRQGRVETQYF
V gene: TRBV20-1
CDR3 length: 14
J gene: TRBJ2-5

CDR3 protein: CASSGTEIRGTEAFF
V gene: TRBV6-1
CDR3 length: 15
J gene: TRBJ1-1

CDR3 protein: CASSLGRGSTEAFF
V gene: TRBV5-1
CDR3 length: 14
J gene: TRBJ1-1

CDR3 protein: CASSPLSLENNEQFF
V gene: TRBV7-9
CDR3 length: 15
J gene: TRBJ2-1

CDR3 protein: CASSRGLEGSETQYF
V gene: TRBV7-3
CDR3 length: 15
J gene: TRBJ2-5

CDR3 protein: CASSNGNQPQHF
V gene: TRBV7-9
CDR3 length: 12
J gene: TRBJ1-5

CDR3 protein: CAISGGQVRGRGQPQHF
V gene: TRBV10-3
CDR3 length: 17
J gene: TRBJ1-5